This TCR beta chain was captured by sequencing in a study of blood T cell repertoires in COVID-19 (dated by TCRdb to about 2020). Study-wide context: The collaborator samples originated in the United States, Italy and Spain and spanned the acute and convalescent phases of COVID-19. The prospective study material was composed of cDNA or gDNA derived from T cells, B-cell-depleted T cells, or PBMCs. The samples were drawn from the first 160 participants of the ongoing ImmuneRACE study and from under 1,500 subjects provided by 6 global collaborators. The repertoires were released in a freely available public database intended as a resource for research on the immune response to SARS-CoV-2. A de-identified subject ID, COVID-19 status, age in years and sex were almost always included in the sample metadata. Where HLA class I and class II types were available, the types were taken from metadata supplied by the sample provider, not from assay-based typing. The dataset comprised deeply sampled blood TCRbeta repertoires from subjects exposed to, actively infected with, or recovered from COVID-19. What the work shows at the level of the full study, not this receptor alone: The amount of clinical and demographic metadata varied by source and participant and was provided uncurated.

One collaborating source in Seattle enrolled patients while the patients were actively infected and followed the patients over time throughout the course of disease. Whole blood was collected in K2EDTA tubes by collaborating institutions according to the institutions' own protocols. For TCRbeta analysis, collaborator samples were shipped as frozen whole blood, as isolated PBMCs, or as DNA extracted from either sample type. CDR1 SEHNR and CDR2 FQNEAQ are derived from the germline V gene (reference sequence). Reading from cysteine to phenylalanine, the CDR3 counts 18 amino acids. The kept DNA is CDR3 alone, 54 bases in frame from the first base. Clipping removes 5 bases from V and 5 bases from J, with 17 as the unmatched junction base count. Concerning this clone itself: What antigen it recognizes has not been identified. Nothing much larger sits one base from this clone, and base qualities are not available.

The immunoSEQ Assay, a bias-controlled multiplex PCR, was used to amplify TCRbeta CDR3 regions from genomic DNA. Per the authors' processing: The number of nucleated cells in each sample was estimated from the amplification of reference gene primers within the assay. To quantify the absolute abundance of each unique TCRbeta CDR3 rearrangement, sequence reads were collapsed and filtered. Productive Simpson clonality was computed per sample as the square root of Simpson's diversity index over productive rearrangements. TCRdb took this table from immuneACCESS and kept in-frame rearrangements with V and J called. Such tables lack part of the clones; where checked against another copy, unresolved V genes explain under half of the gap, and the rest is unexplained. The V and J calls and the clone size are those of that table, but D and trimming were determined from the DNA. This sample lists some 290,000 clones; 80% to 90% were detected once. Clones ranked in the top ten supply 9.5% to 15% of the sample.

The V gene is TRBV7-9 and the J gene is TRBJ2-1, and 8 junctional nucleotides match TRBD2. The TCR comes from a woman in her 30s with COVID-19, enrolled during active disease. Specimen: peripheral blood. The DNA sequence is given as TGTGCCAGCAGCGTCGTCGGGGGGGGCCCCTATAGGAACAATGAGCAGTTCTTC. It translates as CASSVVGGGPYRNNEQFF.